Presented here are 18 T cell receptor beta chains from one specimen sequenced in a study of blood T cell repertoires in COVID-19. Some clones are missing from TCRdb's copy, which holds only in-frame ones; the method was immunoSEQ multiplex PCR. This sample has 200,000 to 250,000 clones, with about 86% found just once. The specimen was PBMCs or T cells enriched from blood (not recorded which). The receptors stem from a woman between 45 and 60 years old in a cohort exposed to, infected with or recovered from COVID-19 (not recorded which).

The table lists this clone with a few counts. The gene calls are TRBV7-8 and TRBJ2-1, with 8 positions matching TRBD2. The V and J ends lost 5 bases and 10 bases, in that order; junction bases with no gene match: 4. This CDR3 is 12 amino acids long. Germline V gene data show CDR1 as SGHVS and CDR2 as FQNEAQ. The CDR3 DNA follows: TGTGCCAGCAGCCCGAGCGGGGGCGAGCAGTTCTTC. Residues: CASSPSGGEQFF. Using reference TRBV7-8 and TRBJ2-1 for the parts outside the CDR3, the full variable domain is GAGVSQSPRYKVAKRGQDVALRCDPISGHVSLFWYQQALGQGPEFLTYFQNEAQLDKSGLPSDRFFAERPEGSVSTLKIQRTQQEDSAVYLCASSPSGGEQFFGPGTRLTVL.

CDR3 coding DNA: TGTGCCAGCAGCTTTGGCACCTACGAGCAGTACTTC. It encodes CASSFGTYEQYF. The V and J genes are TRBV5-6 and TRBJ2-7; D is undetermined. The CDR3 is 12 residues long. Deletions cut 2 bases from V and 2 bases from J, with 5 bases between. CDR1 and CDR2 from the germline V gene are SGHDT and YYEEEE. The whole variable domain, filled in from reference TRBV5-6 and TRBJ2-7, reads DAGVTQSPTHLIKTRGQQVTLRCSPKSGHDTVSWYQQALGQGPQFIFQYYEEEERQRGNFPDRFSGHQFPNYSSELNVNALLLGDSALYLCASSFGTYEQYFGPGTRLTVT.

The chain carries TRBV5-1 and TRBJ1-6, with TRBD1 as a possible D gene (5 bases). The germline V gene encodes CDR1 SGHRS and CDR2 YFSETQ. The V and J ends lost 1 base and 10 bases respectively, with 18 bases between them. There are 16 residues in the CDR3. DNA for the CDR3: TGCGCCAGCAGCTTGCAGGACGCGGGGCTGGGATCACCCCTCCACTTT. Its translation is CASSLQDAGLGSPLHF.

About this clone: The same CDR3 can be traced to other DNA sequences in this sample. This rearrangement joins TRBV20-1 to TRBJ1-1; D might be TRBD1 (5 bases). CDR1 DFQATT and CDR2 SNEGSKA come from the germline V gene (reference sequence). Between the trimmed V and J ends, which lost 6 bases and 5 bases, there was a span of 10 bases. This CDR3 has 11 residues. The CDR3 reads CSAGRGTEAFF. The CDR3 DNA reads TGCAGTGCGGGTCGGGGGACTGAAGCTTTCTTT.

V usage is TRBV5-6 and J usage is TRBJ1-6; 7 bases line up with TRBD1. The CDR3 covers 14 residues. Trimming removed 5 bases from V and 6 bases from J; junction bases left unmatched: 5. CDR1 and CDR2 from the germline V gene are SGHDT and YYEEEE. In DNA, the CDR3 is TGTGCCAGCAGTAAGGGACAGACTAATTCACCCCTCCACTTT. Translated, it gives CASSKGQTNSPLHF.

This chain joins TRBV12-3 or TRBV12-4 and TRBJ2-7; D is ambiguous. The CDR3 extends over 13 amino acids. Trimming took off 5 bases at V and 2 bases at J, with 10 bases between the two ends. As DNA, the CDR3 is TGTGCCAGCAGTCTCGACGGAGCCTACGAGCAGTACTTC. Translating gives CASSLDGAYEQYF.

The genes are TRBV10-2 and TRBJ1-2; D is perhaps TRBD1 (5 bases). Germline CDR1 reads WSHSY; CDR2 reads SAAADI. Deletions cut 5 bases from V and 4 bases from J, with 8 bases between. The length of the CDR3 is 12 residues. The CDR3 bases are TGCGCCAGCAGTACCACAGGCTATGGCTACACCTTC. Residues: CASSTTGYGYTF.

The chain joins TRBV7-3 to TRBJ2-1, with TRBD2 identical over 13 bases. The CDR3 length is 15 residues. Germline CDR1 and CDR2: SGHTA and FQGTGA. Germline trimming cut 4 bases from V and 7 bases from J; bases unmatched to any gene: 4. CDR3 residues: CASSSGLAGFNEQFF. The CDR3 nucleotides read TGTGCCAGCAGCTCGGGACTAGCGGGGTTTAATGAGCAGTTCTTC.

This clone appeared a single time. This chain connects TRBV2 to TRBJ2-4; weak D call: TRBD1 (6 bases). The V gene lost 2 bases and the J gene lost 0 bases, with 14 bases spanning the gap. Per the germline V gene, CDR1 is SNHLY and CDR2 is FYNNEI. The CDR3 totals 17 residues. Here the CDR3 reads CASSELTGSLAKNIQYF. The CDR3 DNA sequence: TGTGCCAGCAGTGAATTAACAGGGTCGTTAGCCAAAAACATTCAGTACTTC.

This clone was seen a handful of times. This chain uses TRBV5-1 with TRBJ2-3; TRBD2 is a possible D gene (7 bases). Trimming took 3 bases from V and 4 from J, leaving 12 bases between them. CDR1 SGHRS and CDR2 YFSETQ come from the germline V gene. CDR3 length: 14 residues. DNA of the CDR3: TGCGCCAGCAGCTGGTCGGGGGGCCCAGATACGCAGTATTTT. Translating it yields CASSWSGGPDTQYF. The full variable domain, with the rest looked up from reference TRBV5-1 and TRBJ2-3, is KAGVTQTPRYLIKTRGQQVTLSCSPISGHRSVSWYQQTPGQGLQFLFEYFSETQRNKGNFPGRFSGRQFSNSRSEMNVSTLELGDSALYLCASSWSGGPDTQYFGPGTRLTVL.

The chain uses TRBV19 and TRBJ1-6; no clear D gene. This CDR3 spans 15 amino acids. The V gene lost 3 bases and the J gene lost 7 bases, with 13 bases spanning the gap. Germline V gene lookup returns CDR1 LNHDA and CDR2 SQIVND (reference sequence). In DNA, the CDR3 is TGTGCCAGTAGTATCTCGAGTCGGGTGAATTCACCCCTCCACTTT. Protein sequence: CASSISSRVNSPLHF.

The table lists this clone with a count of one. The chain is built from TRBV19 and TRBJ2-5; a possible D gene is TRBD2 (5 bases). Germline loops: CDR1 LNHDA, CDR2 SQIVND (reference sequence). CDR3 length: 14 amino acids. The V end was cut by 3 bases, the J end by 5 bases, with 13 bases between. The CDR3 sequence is CASSIDYSFETQYF. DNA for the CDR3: TGTGCCAGTAGTATTGACTATTCCTTTGAGACCCAGTACTTC.

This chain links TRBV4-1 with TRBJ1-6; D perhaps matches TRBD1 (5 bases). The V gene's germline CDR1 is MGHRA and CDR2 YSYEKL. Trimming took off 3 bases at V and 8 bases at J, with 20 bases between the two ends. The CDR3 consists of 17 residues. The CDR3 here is CASSHFGAEATYSPLHF. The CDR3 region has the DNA TGCGCCAGCAGCCACTTTGGGGCCGAGGCCACTTATTCACCCCTCCACTTT.

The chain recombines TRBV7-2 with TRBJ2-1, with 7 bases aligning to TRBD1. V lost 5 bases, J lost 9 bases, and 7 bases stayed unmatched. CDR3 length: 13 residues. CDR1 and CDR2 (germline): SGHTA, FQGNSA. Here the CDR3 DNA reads TGTGCCAGCAGCCAACAGGGGTGGGGTGAGCAGTTCTTC. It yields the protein CASSQQGWGEQFF.

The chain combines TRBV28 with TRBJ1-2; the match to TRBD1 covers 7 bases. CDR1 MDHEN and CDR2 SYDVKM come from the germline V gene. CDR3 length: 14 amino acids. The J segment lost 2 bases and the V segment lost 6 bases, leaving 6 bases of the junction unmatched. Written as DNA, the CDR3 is TGTGCCAGCAGCCGACAGGGTTGGAACTATGGCTACACCTTC. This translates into CASSRQGWNYGYTF.

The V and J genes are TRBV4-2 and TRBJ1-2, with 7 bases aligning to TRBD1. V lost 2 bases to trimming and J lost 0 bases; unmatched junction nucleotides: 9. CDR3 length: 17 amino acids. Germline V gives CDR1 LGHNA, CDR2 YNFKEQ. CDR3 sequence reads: CASSQLPFQGANYGYTF. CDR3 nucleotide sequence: TGTGCCAGCAGCCAACTCCCCTTCCAGGGGGCTAACTATGGCTACACCTTC.

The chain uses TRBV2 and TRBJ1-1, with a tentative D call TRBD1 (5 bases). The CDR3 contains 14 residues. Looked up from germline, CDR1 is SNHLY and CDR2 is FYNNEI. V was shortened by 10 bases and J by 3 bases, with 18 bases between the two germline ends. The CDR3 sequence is CATSRVNRDTEAFF. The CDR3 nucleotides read TGTGCCACAAGCAGGGTGAATAGGGACACTGAAGCTTTCTTT.

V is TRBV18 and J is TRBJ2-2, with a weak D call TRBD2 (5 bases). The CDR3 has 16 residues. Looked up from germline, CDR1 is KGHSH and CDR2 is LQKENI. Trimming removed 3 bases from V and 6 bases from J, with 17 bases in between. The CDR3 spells CASSPGMGKAAGELFF. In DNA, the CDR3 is TGTGCCAGCTCACCGGGTATGGGCAAAGCGGCCGGGGAGCTGTTTTTT.